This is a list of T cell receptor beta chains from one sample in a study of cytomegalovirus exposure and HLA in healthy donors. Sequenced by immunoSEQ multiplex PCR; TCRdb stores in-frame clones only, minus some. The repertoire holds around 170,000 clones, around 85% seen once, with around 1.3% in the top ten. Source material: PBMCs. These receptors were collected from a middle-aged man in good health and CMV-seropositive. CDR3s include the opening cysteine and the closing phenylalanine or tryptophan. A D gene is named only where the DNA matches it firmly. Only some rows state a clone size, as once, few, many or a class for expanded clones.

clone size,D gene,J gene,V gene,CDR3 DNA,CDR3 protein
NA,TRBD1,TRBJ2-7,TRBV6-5,TGTGCCAGCAGTTCGAGGGGGCCCTCCTACGAGCAGTACTTC,CASSSRGPSYEQYF
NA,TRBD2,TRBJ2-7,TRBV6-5,TGTGCCAGCAGCCGTAGCGGGGTCTCATACGAGCAGTACTTC,CASSRSGVSYEQYF
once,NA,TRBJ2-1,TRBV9,TGTGCCAGCAGCGTAGAGGGGGATAGCTACAATGAGCAGTTCTTC,CASSVEGDSYNEQFF
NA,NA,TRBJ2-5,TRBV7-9,TGTGCCAGCAGTTGGACAGCTCAAGAGACCCAGTACTTC,CASSWTAQETQYF
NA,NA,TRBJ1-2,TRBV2,TGTGCCAGCAGTGATGGTGGGCGATACTATGGCTACACCTTC,CASSDGGRYYGYTF
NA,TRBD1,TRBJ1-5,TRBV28,TGTGCCAGCAGTTTAACAGGGGGGTCGTGGCAGCCCCAGCATTTT,CASSLTGGSWQPQHF
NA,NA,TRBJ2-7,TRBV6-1,TGTGCCAGCAGTGTGGACAGAGGGTCCCCCTACGAGCAGTACTTC,CASSVDRGSPYEQYF
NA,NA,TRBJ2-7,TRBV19,TGTGCCAGTAGCGCAGGCAACCGTGGGCAGTACTTC,CASSAGNRGQYF
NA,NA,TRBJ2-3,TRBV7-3,TGTGCCAGCAGCTTAATTCCTAGCACAGATACGCAGTATTTT,CASSLIPSTDTQYF
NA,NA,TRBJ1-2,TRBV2,TGTGCCAGCAGTGAAAGTACAGACCACTATGGCTACACCTTC,CASSESTDHYGYTF
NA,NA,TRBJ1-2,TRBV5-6,TGTGCCAGCAGCTTGGTTGGGACTCATAACTATGGCTACACCTTC,CASSLVGTHNYGYTF
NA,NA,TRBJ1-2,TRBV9,TGTGCCAGCAGCGTAGGGCAGGGAAACTATGGCTACACCTTC,CASSVGQGNYGYTF
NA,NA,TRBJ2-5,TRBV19,TGTGCCAGTAGCTCGGTTGTTCAAGAGACCCAGTACTTC,CASSSVVQETQYF
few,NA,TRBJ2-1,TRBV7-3,TGTGCCAGCAGCCCCGTGGCGGATAGCTCCTACAATGAGCAGTTCTTC,CASSPVADSSYNEQFF
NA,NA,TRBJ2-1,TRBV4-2,TGTGCCAGCAGCCAAGAGAGCGGTTCCTACAATGAGCAGTTCTTC,CASSQESGSYNEQFF
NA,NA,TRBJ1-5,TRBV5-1,TGCGCCAGCAGCCCGGTGGGAGGTTCCAATCAGCCCCAGCATTTT,CASSPVGGSNQPQHF
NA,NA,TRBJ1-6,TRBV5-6,TGTGCCAGCAGCTTGGGGCTGATGGGTTTGGGGCCTCTCCACTTT,CASSLGLMGLGPLHF
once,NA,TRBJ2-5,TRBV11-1,TGTGCCAGCAGCCCTCGACTCTCCGGCCAAGAGACCCAGTACTTC,CASSPRLSGQETQYF
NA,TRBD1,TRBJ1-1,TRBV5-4,TGTGCCAGCAGCTTGGCCATGACAGGGGGTACTGAAGCTTTCTTT,CASSLAMTGGTEAFF
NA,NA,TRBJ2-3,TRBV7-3,TGTGCCAGCAGCTTAATAGGGGGAGATACGCAGTATTTT,CASSLIGGDTQYF
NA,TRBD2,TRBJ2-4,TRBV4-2,TGTGCCAGCAGCCTACTAGCGGGAGACCAAAACATTCAGTACTTC,CASSLLAGDQNIQYF
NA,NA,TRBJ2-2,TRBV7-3,TGTGCCAGCAGCTTAAATGGTGCAGTCGGGGAGCTGTTTTTT,CASSLNGAVGELFF
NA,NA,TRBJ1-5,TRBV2,TGTGCCAGCAGTGTCCCCGGGGAGACAGGAGAGCCCCAGCATTTT,CASSVPGETGEPQHF
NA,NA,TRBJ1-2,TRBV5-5,TGTGCCAGCAGCAAAGGGCTCGGCGGGAGCTACACCTTC,CASSKGLGGSYTF
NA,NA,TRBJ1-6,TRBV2,TGTGCCAGCAGTGAGAGGATGGATTCACCCCTCCACTTT,CASSERMDSPLHF
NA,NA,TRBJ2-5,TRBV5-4,TGTGCCAGCAGCTTAGAGGGGGGAGGGACCCAAGAGACCCAGTACTTC,CASSLEGGGTQETQYF
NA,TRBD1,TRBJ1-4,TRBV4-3,TGCGCCAGCAGCCCACCCGGGACAGCGGATGAAAAACTGTTTTTT,CASSPPGTADEKLFF
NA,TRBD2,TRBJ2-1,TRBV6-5,TGTGCCAGCAGCCTGGGACTAGCGGGCTACAATGAGCAGTTCTTC,CASSLGLAGYNEQFF
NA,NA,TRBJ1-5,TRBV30,TGTGCCTGTTCCCAGGGCAATCAGCCCCAGCATTTT,CACSQGNQPQHF
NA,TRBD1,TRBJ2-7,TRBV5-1,TGCGCCAGCAGCTTGCAGGGACAGGAGCAGTACTTC,CASSLQGQEQYF
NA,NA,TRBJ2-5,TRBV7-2,TGTGCCAGCAGCGGACGACTAGGGGGGGCCCAGGGGGAGACCCAGTACTTC,CASSGRLGGAQGETQYF
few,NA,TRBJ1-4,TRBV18,TGTGCCAGCTCACCCGGCGGGACGACTAATGAAAAACTGTTTTTT,CASSPGGTTNEKLFF
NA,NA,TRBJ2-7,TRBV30,TGTGCCTGGATCGACAGGCGCCCCCCCTACGAGCAGTACTTC,CAWIDRRPPYEQYF
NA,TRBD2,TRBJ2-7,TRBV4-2,TGTGCCAGCAGCCAGGGTTTTAGCGGGAGCTCCTACGAGCAGTACTTC,CASSQGFSGSSYEQYF
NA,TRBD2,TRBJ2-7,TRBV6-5,TGTGCCAGCAGTTACTCGGGCGGGGGCTACGAGCAGTACTTC,CASSYSGGGYEQYF
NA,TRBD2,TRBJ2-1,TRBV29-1,TGCAGCGGGACTAGCGGGCCGTACAATGAGCAGTTCTTC,CSGTSGPYNEQFF
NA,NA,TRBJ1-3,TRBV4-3,TGCGCCAGCAGCCAAGCCTCTCTCCGGGGCTCTGGAAACACCATATATTTT,CASSQASLRGSGNTIYF
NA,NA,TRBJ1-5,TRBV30,TGTGCCTGGAGTGTGCCGGGACAATATAGCAATCAGCCCCAGCATTTT,CAWSVPGQYSNQPQHF
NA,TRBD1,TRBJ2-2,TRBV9,TGTGCCAGCAGCTTCCACAGGGGAAGAGACACCGGGGAGCTGTTTTTT,CASSFHRGRDTGELFF
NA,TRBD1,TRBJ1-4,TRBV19,TGTGCAAGTAGCTGGGACAGGGACGAAAAACTGTTTTTT,CASSWDRDEKLFF
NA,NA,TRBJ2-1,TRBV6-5,TGTGCCAGCAGTTACTTCGGGGGTGGCAATGAGCAGTTCTTC,CASSYFGGGNEQFF
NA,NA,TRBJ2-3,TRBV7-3,TGTGCCAGCAGCTCACGAGTCACAGATACGCAGTATTTT,CASSSRVTDTQYF
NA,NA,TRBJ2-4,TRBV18,TGTGCCAGCTCACAACAGATAGCCAAAAACATTCAGTACTTC,CASSQQIAKNIQYF
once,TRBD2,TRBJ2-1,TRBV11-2,TGTGCCAGCAGTAGCGGGGCCTACAATGAGCAGTTCTTC,CASSSGAYNEQFF
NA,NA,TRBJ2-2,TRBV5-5,TGTGCCAGCAGCCTATCCGGGACCGGGGAGCTGTTTTTT,CASSLSGTGELFF